A selection of T cell receptor beta chains follows, all from one sample in a study of T cell responses to AZD1222 COVID-19 vaccine. Method: immunoSEQ multiplex PCR; TCRdb's copy keeps in-frame clones and lacks some. There are some 130,000 clones in the sample; about nine tenths occur only once, and approximately 1.6% lies in the top ten. Sample: peripheral blood, taken on day 0 of AZD1222 vaccination. These receptors came from an adult in good health. The CDR3 runs from the conserved cysteine through the conserved F or W. A D gene is named only where the DNA matches it firmly. Not every row has a clone size; where given, it reads once, few, many or a size class.

cdr3_length j_call v_call d_call clone_size cdr3_aa cdr3_nt
13 TRBJ1-6 TRBV27 NA once CASSLSYNSPLHF TGTGCCAGCAGTTTGTCCTATAATTCACCCCTCCACTTT
13 TRBJ2-3 TRBV3-1/TRBV3-2 NA NA CASSQDARDTQYF TGTGCCAGCAGCCAAGACGCGAGAGATACGCAGTATTTT
14 TRBJ2-7 TRBV19 TRBD1 NA CASSPGTGSYEQYF TGTGCCAGTAGTCCCGGGACAGGCTCCTACGAGCAGTACTTC
14 TRBJ2-7 TRBV3-1/TRBV3-2 NA NA CASSQVDSAYEQYF TGTGCCAGCAGCCAAGTGGACAGCGCCTACGAGCAGTACTTC
12 TRBJ2-3 TRBV19 NA NA CASSPRVDTQYF TGTGCCAGTAGTCCTCGGGTGGATACGCAGTATTTT
15 TRBJ1-3 TRBV28 NA NA CASSLVGGPGNTIYF TGTGCCAGCAGCCTGGTCGGCGGACCCGGAAACACCATATATTTT
14 TRBJ1-5 TRBV29-1 TRBD1 NA CSVEGTGYNQPQHF TGCAGCGTTGAAGGGACAGGATACAATCAGCCCCAGCATTTT
15 TRBJ1-6 TRBV7-8 NA few CASSPGRNYNSPLHF TGTGCCAGCAGCCCGGGACGGAACTATAATTCACCCCTCCACTTT
14 TRBJ2-3 TRBV25-1 NA once CASSGGGLGATQYF TGTGCCAGCAGTGGAGGAGGTCTTGGCGCCACGCAGTATTTT
14 TRBJ2-1 TRBV13 NA NA CASSLAKQLNEQFF TGTGCCAGCAGCCTAGCAAAACAACTTAATGAGCAGTTCTTC
12 TRBJ2-7 TRBV29-1 NA NA CSVDTPTYEQYF TGCAGCGTTGACACACCGACCTACGAGCAGTACTTC
12 TRBJ1-2 TRBV7-9 NA few CASSLVDYGYTF TGTGCCAGTTCCCTGGTTGACTATGGCTACACCTTC
14 TRBJ1-3 TRBV6-6 NA NA CASRTQGSGNTIYF TGTGCCAGCAGAACTCAGGGCTCTGGAAACACCATATATTTT
17 TRBJ1-6 TRBV23-1 NA NA CASSHLDTYSYNSPLHF TGCGCCAGCAGTCACCTGGACACTTACTCCTATAATTCACCCCTCCACTTT
14 TRBJ2-3 TRBV2 NA NA CASSGGQDTDTQYF TGTGCCAGCAGTGGGGGACAAGACACAGATACGCAGTATTTT
14 TRBJ2-1 TRBV6-4 TRBD1 once CASSDPGQGNEQFF TGTGCCAGCAGTGACCCGGGACAGGGTAATGAGCAGTTCTTC
11 TRBJ1-2 TRBV28 NA NA CASSDRNGYTF TGTGCCAGCAGTGACAGGAATGGCTACACCTTC
12 TRBJ2-3 TRBV29-1 NA NA CSAATTTDTQYF TGCAGCGCTGCGACTACCACAGATACGCAGTATTTT
15 TRBJ2-5 TRBV29-1 NA NA CSVEGGRGLQETQYF TGCAGCGTTGAAGGCGGACGGGGGCTCCAAGAGACCCAGTACTTC
12 TRBJ2-5 TRBV2 NA NA CAARGVAETQYF TGTGCCGCGAGGGGTGTTGCGGAGACCCAGTACTTC
17 TRBJ2-2 TRBV25-1 NA NA CASSDPVDGRQVGELFF TGTGCCAGCAGTGACCCTGTAGACGGACGCCAGGTCGGGGAGCTGTTTTTT
15 TRBJ2-2 TRBV7-2 TRBD1 NA CASSLRTGRTGELFF TGTGCCAGCAGCTTACGGACAGGGCGCACCGGGGAGCTGTTTTTT
18 TRBJ1-1 TRBV19 TRBD1 NA CASRAYPGTGASDTEAFF TGTGCCAGTAGGGCATACCCCGGGACAGGGGCGTCGGACACTGAAGCTTTCTTT
16 TRBJ2-5 TRBV6-5 TRBD2 once CASSYSASGGGETQYF TGTGCCAGCAGTTACTCCGCTAGCGGGGGGGGAGAGACCCAGTACTTC
15 TRBJ2-5 TRBV6-2/TRBV6-3 TRBD2 NA CASSLGTSLWETQYF TGTGCCAGCAGTTTGGGGACTAGCTTATGGGAGACCCAGTACTTC
17 TRBJ2-3 TRBV28 TRBD2 NA CASSLVASGGRTDTQYF TGTGCCAGCAGCCTGGTGGCTAGCGGGGGCCGCACAGATACGCAGTATTTT
17 TRBJ1-1 TRBV7-2 TRBD1 once CASSHSGTGQWQTEAFF TGTGCCAGCAGCCACTCCGGGACAGGGCAGTGGCAGACTGAAGCTTTCTTT
15 TRBJ1-2 TRBV9 NA NA CASSTLTREDYGYTF TGTGCCAGCAGCACTCTTACGAGGGAAGACTATGGCTACACCTTC
14 TRBJ2-1 TRBV6-2/TRBV6-3 NA NA CASSQISSYNEQFF TGTGCCAGCAGCCAGATAAGCTCCTACAATGAGCAGTTCTTC
15 TRBJ1-4 TRBV2 NA NA CASEYGTAANEKLFF TGTGCCAGCGAGTATGGGACCGCAGCTAATGAAAAACTGTTTTTT
15 TRBJ2-3 TRBV30 TRBD2 NA CAWSVSGGLTDTQYF TGTGCCTGGAGTGTTAGCGGGGGCCTAACAGATACGCAGTATTTT
17 TRBJ2-3 TRBV14 TRBD2 NA CASSRTSGGLGTDTQYF TGTGCCAGCAGCCGAACTAGCGGCGGATTGGGGACAGATACGCAGTATTTT
13 TRBJ2-7 TRBV18 NA NA CASSPPGLYEQYF TGTGCCAGCTCACCACCTGGCTTGTACGAGCAGTACTTC
15 TRBJ2-1 TRBV5-1 NA NA CASSSMSGLRNEQFF TGCGCCAGCAGCTCCATGTCGGGACTGCGGAATGAGCAGTTCTTC
14 TRBJ1-2 TRBV5-4 NA few CASSGGWARRHYTF TGTGCCAGCAGCGGGGGATGGGCCCGGAGACACTACACCTTC
16 TRBJ2-2 TRBV9 NA NA CASAADRGTHTGELFF TGTGCCAGCGCCGCAGACCGGGGGACACATACCGGGGAGCTGTTTTTT
13 TRBJ1-2 TRBV30 NA NA CAWSVGEFYGYTF TGTGCCTGGAGTGTAGGGGAGTTCTATGGCTACACCTTC
15 TRBJ2-7 TRBV6-5 TRBD1 NA CASSYTWDSTYEQYF TGTGCCAGCAGTTACACTTGGGACAGTACCTACGAGCAGTACTTC
13 TRBJ1-2 TRBV10-3 NA NA CAIRGRMNYGYTF TGTGCCATCAGAGGACGGATGAACTATGGCTACACCTTC
15 TRBJ1-5 TRBV28 TRBD1 NA CASSSPGQGNQPQHF TGTGCCAGCAGTTCCCCGGGACAGGGGAACCAGCCCCAGCATTTT
15 TRBJ2-3 TRBV5-5 NA NA CASSLRGTGTDTQYF TGTGCCAGCAGCTTGAGGGGCACCGGCACAGATACGCAGTATTTT